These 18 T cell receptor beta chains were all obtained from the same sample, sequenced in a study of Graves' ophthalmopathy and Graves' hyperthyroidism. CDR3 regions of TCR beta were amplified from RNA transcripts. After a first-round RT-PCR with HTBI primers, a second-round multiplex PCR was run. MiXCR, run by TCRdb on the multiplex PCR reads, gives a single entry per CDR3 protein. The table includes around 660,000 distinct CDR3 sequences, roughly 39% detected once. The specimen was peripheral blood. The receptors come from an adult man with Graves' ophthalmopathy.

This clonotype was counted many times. The CDR3 DNA is TGCAGCGTTGAAGATAAGGACCAAAGCTCCTACGAGCAGTACTTC. Amino acids: CSVEDKDQSSYEQYF. The rearrangement uses TRBV29-1 and TRBJ2-7; unclear D gene. CDR1 and CDR2 (germline): SQVTM, ANQGSEA. V lost 0 bases and J 0 bases, leaving 12 bases between the germline ends. The CDR3 sequence is 15 residues long.

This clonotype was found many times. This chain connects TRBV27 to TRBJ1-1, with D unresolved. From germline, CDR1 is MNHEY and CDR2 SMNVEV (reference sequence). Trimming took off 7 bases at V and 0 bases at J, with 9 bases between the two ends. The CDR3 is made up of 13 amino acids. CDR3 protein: CASKDGLNTEAFF. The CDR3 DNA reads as TGTGCCAGCAAGGACGGATTGAACACTGAAGCTTTCTTT.

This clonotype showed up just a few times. The CDR3 DNA reads as TGTGCCACCGAGGGGGGTCGAGGCGAGCAGTACTTC. It yields the protein CATEGGRGEQYF. The chain uses TRBV27 and TRBJ2-7; D may match TRBD1 or TRBD2 (6 bases each). V lost 10 bases and J lost 6, with 16 bases in between. The germline CDR1 and CDR2 sequences are MNHEY and SMNVEV (reference sequence). The CDR3 has 12 residues.

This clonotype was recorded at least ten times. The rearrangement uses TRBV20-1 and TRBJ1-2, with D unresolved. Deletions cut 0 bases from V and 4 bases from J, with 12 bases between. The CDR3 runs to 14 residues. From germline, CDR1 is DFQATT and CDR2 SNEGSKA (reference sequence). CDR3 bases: TGCAGTGCTAGAGATGAAGGACGGATCTATGGCTACACCTTC. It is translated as CSARDEGRIYGYTF.

CDR3 residues: CATGGQETQYF. Here the CDR3 DNA reads TGTGCCACGGGGGGCCAAGAGACCCAGTACTTC. V and J are TRBV10-3 and TRBJ2-5; 7 bases agree with TRBD2. This CDR3 region has 11 residues. The V segment lost 10 bases and the J segment 1 base; nucleotides outside the gene matches: 0. Germline V gene sequence: CDR1 ENHRY, CDR2 SYGVKD.

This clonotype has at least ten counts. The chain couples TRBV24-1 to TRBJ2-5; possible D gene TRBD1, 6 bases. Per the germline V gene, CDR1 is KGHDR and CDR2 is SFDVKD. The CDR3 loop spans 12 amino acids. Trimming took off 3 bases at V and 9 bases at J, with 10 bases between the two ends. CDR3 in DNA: TGTGCCACCAGTGATATCGACAGGTCCCAGTACTTC. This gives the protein CATSDIDRSQYF.

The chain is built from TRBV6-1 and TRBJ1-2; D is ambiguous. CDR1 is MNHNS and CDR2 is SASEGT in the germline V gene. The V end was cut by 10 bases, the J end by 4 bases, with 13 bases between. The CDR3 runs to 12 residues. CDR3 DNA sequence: TGTGCCACTGGGGAGGGCGGCTATGGCTACACCTTC. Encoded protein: CATGEGGYGYTF.

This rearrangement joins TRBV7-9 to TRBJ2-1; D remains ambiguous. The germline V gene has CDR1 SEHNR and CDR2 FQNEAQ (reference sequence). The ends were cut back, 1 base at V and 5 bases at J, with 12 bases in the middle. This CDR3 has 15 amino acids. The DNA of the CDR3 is TGTGCCAGCAGCTTAGACTATAGGGCAAACAATGAGCAGTTCTTC. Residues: CASSLDYRANNEQFF.

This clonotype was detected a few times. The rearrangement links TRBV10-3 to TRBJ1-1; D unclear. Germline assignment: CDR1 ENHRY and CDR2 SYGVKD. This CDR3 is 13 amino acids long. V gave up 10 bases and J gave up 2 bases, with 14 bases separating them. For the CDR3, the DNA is TGTGCCAGCAGAAGCTTCCATAACACTGAAGCTTTCTTT. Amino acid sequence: CASRSFHNTEAFF.

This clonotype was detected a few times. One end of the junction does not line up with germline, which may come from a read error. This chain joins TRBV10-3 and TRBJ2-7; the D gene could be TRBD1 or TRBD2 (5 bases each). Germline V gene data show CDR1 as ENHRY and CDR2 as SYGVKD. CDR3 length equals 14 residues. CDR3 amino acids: CASSELRPRDRQYF. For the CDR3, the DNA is TGTGCCAGCAGTGAACTCCGCCCCAGGGACCGGCAGTACTTC.

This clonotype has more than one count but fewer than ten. Here the CDR3 DNA reads TGCGCCAGCAGCCAAGATGGAAGTGGTTCACCCCTCCACTTT. Residues: CASSQDGSGSPLHF. This rearrangement joins TRBV4-1 to TRBJ1-6; D is ambiguous. There are 14 residues in the CDR3. Germline V CDR1 and CDR2: MGHRA, YSYEKL. V dropped 0 bases and J dropped 9 bases, with 9 bases sitting between them.

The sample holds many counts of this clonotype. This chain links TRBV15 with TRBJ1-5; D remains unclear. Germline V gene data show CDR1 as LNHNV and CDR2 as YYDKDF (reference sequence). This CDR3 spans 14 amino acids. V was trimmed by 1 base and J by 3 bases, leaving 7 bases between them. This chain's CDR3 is CATSRVADNQPQHF. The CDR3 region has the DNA TGTGCCACCAGCAGAGTGGCAGACAATCAGCCCCAGCATTTT.

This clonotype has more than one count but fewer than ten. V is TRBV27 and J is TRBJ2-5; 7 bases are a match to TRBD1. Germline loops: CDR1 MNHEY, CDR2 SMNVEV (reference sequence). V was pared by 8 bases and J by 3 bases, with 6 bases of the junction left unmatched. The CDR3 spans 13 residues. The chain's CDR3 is CASGSGQEETQYF. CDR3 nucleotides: TGTGCCAGCGGATCCGGACAGGAAGAGACCCAGTACTTC.

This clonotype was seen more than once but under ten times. CDR3 DNA sequence: TGCAGTGCTAGACGTCAGGGGGTTCTTAGCAATCAGCCCCAGCATTTT. Amino acids: CSARRQGVLSNQPQHF. The rearrangement uses TRBV20-1 and TRBJ1-5; 7 bases agree with TRBD1. Germline assignment: CDR1 DFQATT and CDR2 SNEGSKA (reference sequence). V was clipped by 2 bases and J by 0 bases; unmatched bases: 7. This CDR3 has 16 amino acids.

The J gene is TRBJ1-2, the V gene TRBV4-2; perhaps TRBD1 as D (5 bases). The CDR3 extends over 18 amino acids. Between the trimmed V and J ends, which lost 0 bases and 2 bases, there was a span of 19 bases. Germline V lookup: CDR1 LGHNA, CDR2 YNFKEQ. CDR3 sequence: CASSQDLRRQGANYGYTF. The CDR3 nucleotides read TGTGCCAGCAGCCAAGATCTGAGGCGTCAGGGCGCGAACTATGGCTACACCTTC.

The CDR3 here is CSLGPMNTEAFF. The CDR3 bases are TGCAGCTTGGGGCCTATGAACACTGAAGCTTTCTTT. The chain combines TRBV29-1 with TRBJ1-1, with a tentative D call TRBD1 (5 bases). V dropped 8 bases and J dropped 0 bases, with 10 bases sitting between them. The CDR3 extends over 12 amino acids. The germline CDR1 and CDR2 sequences are SQVTM and ANQGSEA.

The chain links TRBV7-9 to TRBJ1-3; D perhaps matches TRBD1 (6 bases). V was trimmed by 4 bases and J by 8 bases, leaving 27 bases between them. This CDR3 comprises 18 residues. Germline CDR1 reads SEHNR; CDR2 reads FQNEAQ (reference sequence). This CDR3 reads CASSSSVGARARKDTIYF. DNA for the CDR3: TGTGCCAGCAGCTCAAGCGTGGGGGCCCGTGCCAGAAAGGACACCATATATTTT.

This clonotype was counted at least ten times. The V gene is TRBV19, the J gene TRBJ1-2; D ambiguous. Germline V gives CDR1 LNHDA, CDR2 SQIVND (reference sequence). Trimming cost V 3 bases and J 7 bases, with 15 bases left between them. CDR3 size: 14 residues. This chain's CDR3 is CASSIGVAAGGYTF. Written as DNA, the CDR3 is TGTGCCAGTAGTATCGGGGTGGCGGCCGGTGGCTACACCTTC.